A single sample gave rise to the 12 T cell receptor beta chains below, sequenced in a study of CD8 T cells in ankylosing spondylitis. General study points: There was a TCR beta motif, made of several highly homologous variants, that appeared characteristic of ankylosing spondylitis blood.

TCRdb called the 5' RACE reads again in MiXCR, with one record for every CDR3 protein. The table lists 400,000 to 450,000 distinct CDR3 sequences, roughly 17% of them singletons. For these TCRs, the target antigens are not known. The sample was blood, either unsorted or a sorted T cell fraction (not recorded which). These receptors were taken from a male donor with ankylosing spondylitis.

The V and J genes are TRBV6-5 and TRBJ1-2; TRBD1 matches at 7 bases. CDR3 size: 14 residues. Germline CDR1 MNHEY, CDR2 SVGAGI. V lost 2 bases and J lost 4; bases outside the gene matches: 4. In nucleotides, the CDR3 is TGTGCCAGCAGTTACCACAGGGGAACCTATGGCTACACCTTC. Protein sequence: CASSYHRGTYGYTF.

This sequence joins TRBV20-1 and TRBJ2-5; D perhaps matches TRBD1 (6 bases). The ends were cut back, 4 bases at V and 5 bases at J, with 14 bases in the middle. The CDR3 sequence is 13 residues long. Germline V gives CDR1 DFQATT, CDR2 SNEGSKA (reference sequence). The CDR3 DNA reads as TGCAGTGCTACGGGACACGATACGGAGACCCAGTACTTC. Protein: CSATGHDTETQYF.

This clonotype was picked up a small number of times. This chain uses TRBV6-1 with TRBJ2-2; 8 bases are shared with TRBD2. The CDR3 is 15 amino acids. CDR1 and CDR2 (germline): MNHNS, SASEGT. Trimming at V came to 6 bases and at J to 4 bases, leaving 7 bases not matched to a gene. The CDR3 sequence is CASSRGLVRTGELFF. The DNA for the CDR3 is TGTGCCAGCAGCCGGGGACTAGTACGCACCGGGGAGCTGTTTTTT.

This clonotype was detected only a few times. This chain links TRBV20-1 with TRBJ1-1, with 7 positions matching TRBD1. The trim removed 5 bases at V and 1 base at J, leaving 4 bases unmatched. The germline V gene has CDR1 DFQATT and CDR2 SNEGSKA (reference sequence). This CDR3 comprises 13 residues. The CDR3 sequence: CSAPRTGNTEAFF. CDR3 DNA: TGCAGTGCTCCAAGGACAGGGAACACTGAAGCTTTCTTT.

The rearrangement links TRBV20-1 to TRBJ2-1; 8 bases are a match to TRBD2. Germline loops: CDR1 DFQATT, CDR2 SNEGSKA (reference sequence). V lost 2 bases to trimming and J lost 6 bases; unmatched junction nucleotides: 6. The CDR3 covers 14 residues. The CDR3 DNA sequence: TGCAGTGCTAGACTAGCGGGTTGGGCCAATGAGCAGTTCTTC. This gives the protein CSARLAGWANEQFF.

The chain uses TRBV9 and TRBJ2-7, with a possible D match to TRBD2 (6 bases). The CDR3 has 16 residues. Trimming left V 0 bases short and J 5 bases short, with 18 bases between. Germline lookup yields CDR1 SGDLS and CDR2 YYNGEE. DNA for the CDR3: TGTGCCAGCAGCGTAGGGGTGGGCGGGAATTCCGACGAGCAGTACTTC. Translating gives CASSVGVGGNSDEQYF.

The chain is built from TRBV2 and TRBJ1-1; perhaps TRBD1 as D (6 bases). From germline, CDR1 is SNHLY and CDR2 FYNNEI. The length of the CDR3 is 15 residues. Trimming left V 4 bases short and J 4 bases short, with 16 bases between. The CDR3 DNA follows: TGTGCCAGCAGTGGGCAAGGGGGATTGGCCACTGAAGCTTTCTTT. Protein product: CASSGQGGLATEAFF.

V gene TRBV10-2 combines with J gene TRBJ1-6; D is uncertain. V gave up 4 bases and J gave up 2 bases, with 15 bases separating them. Germline V lookup: CDR1 WSHSY, CDR2 SAAADI. This CDR3 has 17 residues. The CDR3 sequence is CASSGGFGVTYNSPLHF. CDR3 coding DNA: TGCGCCAGCAGTGGGGGATTCGGGGTAACCTATAATTCACCCCTCCACTTT.

The chain is built from TRBV10-3 and TRBJ2-7; the match to TRBD1 covers 10 bases. The CDR3 covers 16 residues. After removal of 5 bases from V and 0 bases from J, the junction contained 7 bases not matched to a gene. Looked up from germline, CDR1 is ENHRY and CDR2 is SYGVKD. CDR3 sequence reads: CAISLTGGNPSYEQYF. The CDR3 region has the DNA TGTGCCATCAGTCTGACAGGGGGCAATCCCTCCTACGAGCAGTACTTC.

This clonotype was detected only a few times. This chain connects TRBV29-1 to TRBJ2-2, with D possibly TRBD1 on 6 matching bases. Between the trimmed V and J ends, which lost 6 bases and 6 bases, there was a span of 14 bases. Germline CDR1 is SQVTM and CDR2 is ANQGSEA. The CDR3 totals 13 residues. This CDR3 is CSVLIQGAGELFF. Here the CDR3 DNA reads TGCAGCGTGTTAATACAGGGAGCCGGGGAGCTGTTTTTT.

The rearrangement uses TRBV5-6 and TRBJ2-3; D gene ambiguous. Germline V lookup: CDR1 SGHDT, CDR2 YYEEEE. This CDR3 spans 15 amino acids. Deletions cut 1 base from V and 4 bases from J, with 13 bases between. CDR3 in amino acids: CASSLRLVASDTQYF. For the CDR3, the DNA is TGTGCCAGCAGCTTGCGTTTGGTGGCATCAGATACGCAGTATTTT.

CDR3 nucleotide sequence: TGCAGTGCCCCCCCGGACAGGGGGCTGAAAAACACTGAAGCTTTCTTT. This sequence encodes CSAPPDRGLKNTEAFF. The chain employs TRBV20-1 and TRBJ1-1, with 11 bases lining up with TRBD1. CDR1 DFQATT and CDR2 SNEGSKA come from the germline V gene (reference sequence). This CDR3 region has 16 residues. Germline trimming cut 6 bases from V and 2 bases from J; bases unmatched to any gene: 11.